The entry below describes one T cell receptor beta chain. What it binds is unknown. This table comes from immunoSEQ multiplex PCR, and its TCRdb copy is limited to in-frame clones, with some not included. Of about 18,000 clones listed, about 84% were seen once; the top ten hold around 15%. J gave up 0 bases and V 3 bases, and 7 bases lay outside the gene matches. The CDR3 spans 16 residues. CDR1 and CDR2 from the germline V gene are MNHNS and SASEGT. This specimen comes from a study of OX40 agonist ivuxolimab in advanced cancers. Study as a whole: At 0.01 to 10 mg/kg, ivuxolimab was administered intravenously to patients every 2 weeks. A male proportion of approximately 83% was recorded, with mean age around 55 years and range about 20 to 79.

Study outcomes and limitations: On average, CD8+ T cells had more expanded clones than CD4+. At 0.1 to 3.0 mg/kg, clonal expansion of CD4+ and CD8+ blood T cells had occurred by week 6.

The sample consisted of CD4+ or CD8+ T cells sorted from blood, taken in a trial of the OX40 agonist ivuxolimab. The gene calls are TRBV6-1 and TRBJ2-7; 8 bases agree with TRBD1. The TCR was taken from an adult with an advanced solid tumor such as melanoma, head and neck, liver or kidney cancer. This CDR3 reads CASSDHRTGSSYEQYF. Written as DNA, the CDR3 is TGTGCCAGCAGTGATCACAGGACAGGGAGCTCCTACGAGCAGTACTTC.